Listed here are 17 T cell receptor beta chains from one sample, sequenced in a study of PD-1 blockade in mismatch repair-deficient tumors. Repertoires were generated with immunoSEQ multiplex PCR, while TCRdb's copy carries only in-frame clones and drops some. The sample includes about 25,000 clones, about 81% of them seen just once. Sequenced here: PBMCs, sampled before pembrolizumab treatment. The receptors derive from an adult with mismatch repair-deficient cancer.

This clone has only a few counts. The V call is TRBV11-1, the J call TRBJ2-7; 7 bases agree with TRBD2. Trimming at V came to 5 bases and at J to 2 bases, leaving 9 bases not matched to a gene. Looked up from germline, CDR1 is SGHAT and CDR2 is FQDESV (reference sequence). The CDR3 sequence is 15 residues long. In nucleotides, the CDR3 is TGTGCCAGCAGCGGGCAGTTGGGGGGGACCTACGAGCAGTACTTC. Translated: CASSGQLGGTYEQYF.

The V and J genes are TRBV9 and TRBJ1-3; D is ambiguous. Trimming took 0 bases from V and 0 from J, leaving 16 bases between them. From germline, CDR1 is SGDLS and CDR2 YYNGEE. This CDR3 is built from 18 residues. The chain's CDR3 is CASSVDSHPSNSGNTIYF. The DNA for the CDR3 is TGTGCCAGCAGCGTAGATTCACACCCCAGTAACTCTGGAAACACCATATATTTT.

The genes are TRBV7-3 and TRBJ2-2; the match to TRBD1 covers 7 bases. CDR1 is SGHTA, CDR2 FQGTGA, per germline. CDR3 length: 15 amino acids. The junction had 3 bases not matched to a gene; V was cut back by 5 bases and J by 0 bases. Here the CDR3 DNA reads TGTGCCAGCAGCAAGGGACAGCCGAACACCGGGGAGCTGTTTTTT. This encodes CASSKGQPNTGELFF.

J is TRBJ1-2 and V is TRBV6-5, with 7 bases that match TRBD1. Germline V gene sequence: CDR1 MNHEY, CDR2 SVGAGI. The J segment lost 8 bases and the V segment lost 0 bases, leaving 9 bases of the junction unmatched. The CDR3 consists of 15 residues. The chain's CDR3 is CASSYSGRGTAGYTF. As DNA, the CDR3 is TGTGCCAGCAGTTACTCCGGTAGAGGGACAGCGGGCTACACCTTC.

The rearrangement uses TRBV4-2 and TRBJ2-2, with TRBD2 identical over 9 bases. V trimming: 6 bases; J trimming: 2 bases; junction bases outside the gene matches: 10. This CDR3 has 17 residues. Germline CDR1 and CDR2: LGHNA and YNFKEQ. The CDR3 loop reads CASSEGLAGLNTGELFF. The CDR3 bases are TGTGCCAGCAGTGAGGGGCTAGCGGGACTCAACACCGGGGAGCTGTTTTTT.

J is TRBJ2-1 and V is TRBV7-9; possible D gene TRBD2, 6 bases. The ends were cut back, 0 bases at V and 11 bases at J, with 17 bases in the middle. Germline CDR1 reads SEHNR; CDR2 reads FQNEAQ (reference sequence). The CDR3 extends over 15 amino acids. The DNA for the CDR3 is TGTGCCAGCAGCTTAGCTCCCGGGACTTCGCTCCAGCAGTTCTTC. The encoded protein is CASSLAPGTSLQQFF.

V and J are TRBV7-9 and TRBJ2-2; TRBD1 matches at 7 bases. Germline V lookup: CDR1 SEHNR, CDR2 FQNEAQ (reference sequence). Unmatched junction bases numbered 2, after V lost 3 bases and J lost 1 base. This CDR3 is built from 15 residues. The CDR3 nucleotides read TGTGCCAGCAGCTTCACAGGGGTGAACACCGGGGAGCTGTTTTTT. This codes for CASSFTGVNTGELFF.

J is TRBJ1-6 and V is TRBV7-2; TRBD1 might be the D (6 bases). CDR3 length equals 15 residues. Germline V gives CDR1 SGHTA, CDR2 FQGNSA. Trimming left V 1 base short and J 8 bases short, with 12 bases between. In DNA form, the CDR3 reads TGTGCCAGCAGCTTAGGAACAGGGTTATATTCACCCCTCCACTTT. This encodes CASSLGTGLYSPLHF. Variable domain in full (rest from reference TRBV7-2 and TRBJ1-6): GAGVSQSPSNKVTEKGKDVELRCDPISGHTALYWYRQSLGQGLEFLIYFQGNSAPDKSGLPSDRFSAERTGGSVSTLTIQRTQQEDSAVYLCASSLGTGLYSPLHFGNGTRLTVT.

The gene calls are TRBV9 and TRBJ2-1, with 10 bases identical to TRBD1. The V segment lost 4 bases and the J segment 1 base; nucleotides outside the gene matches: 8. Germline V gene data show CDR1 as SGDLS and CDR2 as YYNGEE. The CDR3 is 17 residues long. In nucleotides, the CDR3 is TGTGCCAGCAGCCCCACCCCGGGACAGGGGTCCTACAATGAGCAGTTCTTC. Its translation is CASSPTPGQGSYNEQFF.

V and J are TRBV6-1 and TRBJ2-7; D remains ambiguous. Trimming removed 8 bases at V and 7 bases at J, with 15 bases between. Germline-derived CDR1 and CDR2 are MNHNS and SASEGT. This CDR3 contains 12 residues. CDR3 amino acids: CASASGIGEQYF. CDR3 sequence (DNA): TGTGCCAGCGCTTCGGGTATCGGGGAGCAGTACTTC.

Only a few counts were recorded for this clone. CDR3 bases: TGTGCCAGCAGCACCCTCCCCGGGACAGGGAACGAGCAGTACTTC. Translated, it gives CASSTLPGTGNEQYF. The chain links TRBV7-2 to TRBJ2-7; 9 bases fit TRBD1. CDR1 and CDR2 (germline): SGHTA, FQGNSA. This CDR3 has 15 residues. Trimming took 5 bases from V and 5 from J; bases not matched to a gene: 10. Full variable domain (outside the CDR3, taken from reference TRBV7-2 and TRBJ2-7): GAGVSQSPSNKVTEKGKDVELRCDPISGHTALYWYRQSLGQGLEFLIYFQGNSAPDKSGLPSDRFSAERTGGSVSTLTIQRTQQEDSAVYLCASSTLPGTGNEQYFGPGTRLTVT.

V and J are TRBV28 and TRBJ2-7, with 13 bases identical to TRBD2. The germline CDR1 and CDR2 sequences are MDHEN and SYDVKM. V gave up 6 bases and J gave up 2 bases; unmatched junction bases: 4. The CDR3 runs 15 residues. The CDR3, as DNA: TGTGCCAGCAGGCCCGGGACTAGCGGGACCTACGAGCAGTACTTC. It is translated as CASRPGTSGTYEQYF.

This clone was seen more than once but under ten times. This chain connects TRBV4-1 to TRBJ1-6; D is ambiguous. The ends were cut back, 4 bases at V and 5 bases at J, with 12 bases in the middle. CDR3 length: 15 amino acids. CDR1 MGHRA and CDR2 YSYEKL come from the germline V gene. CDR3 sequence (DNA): TGCGCCAGCAGCCCGCGCTATACCAATAATTCACCCCTCCACTTT. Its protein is CASSPRYTNNSPLHF.

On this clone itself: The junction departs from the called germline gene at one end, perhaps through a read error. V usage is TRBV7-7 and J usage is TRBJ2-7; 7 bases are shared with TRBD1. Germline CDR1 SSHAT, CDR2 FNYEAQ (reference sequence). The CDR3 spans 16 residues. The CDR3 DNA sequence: TGTGCTAGCAGCTTTGACAGGGCCTCGGCCGCCTACGAGCAGTACTTC. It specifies CASSFDRASAAYEQYF.

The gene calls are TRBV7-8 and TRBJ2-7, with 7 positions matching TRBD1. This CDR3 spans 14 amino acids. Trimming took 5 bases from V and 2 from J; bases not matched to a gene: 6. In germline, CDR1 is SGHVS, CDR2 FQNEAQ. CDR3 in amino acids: CASSLTGRTYEQYF. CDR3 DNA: TGTGCCAGCAGCCTGACAGGGCGGACCTACGAGCAGTACTTC.

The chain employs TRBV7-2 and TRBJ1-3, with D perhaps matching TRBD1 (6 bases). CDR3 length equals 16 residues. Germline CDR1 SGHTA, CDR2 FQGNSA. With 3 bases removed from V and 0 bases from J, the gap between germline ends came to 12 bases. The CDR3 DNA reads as TGTGCCAGCAGCTTTACGGGACAAAACTCTGGAAACACCATATATTTT. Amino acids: CASSFTGQNSGNTIYF.

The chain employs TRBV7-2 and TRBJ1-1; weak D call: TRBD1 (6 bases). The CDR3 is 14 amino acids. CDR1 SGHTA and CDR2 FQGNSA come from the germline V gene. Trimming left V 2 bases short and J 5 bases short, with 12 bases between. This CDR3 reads CASSLWGGRTEAFF. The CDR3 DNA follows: TGTGCCAGCAGCTTATGGGGGGGCCGGACTGAAGCTTTCTTT.